Below, 10 T cell receptor beta chains from the same sample are listed, as sequenced in a study of blood T cell repertoires in COVID-19. Profiling relied on immunoSEQ multiplex PCR, and the TCRdb table lists in-frame clones only, not all of them. The sample has some 150,000 clones; around 85% are singletons. The sequencing input was peripheral blood. The receptors were gathered from an older woman with acute or convalescent COVID-19.

The gene calls are TRBV15 and TRBJ2-3, with 7 positions matching TRBD2. The CDR3 totals 14 residues. The V gene end was trimmed by 5 bases and the J gene end by 0 bases; junction bases not matched to a gene: 2. Per the germline V gene, CDR1 is LNHNV and CDR2 is YYDKDF (reference sequence). This chain's CDR3 is CATSVRGSTDTQYF. The CDR3 nucleotides are TGTGCCACCAGCGTGCGGGGGAGCACAGATACGCAGTATTTT.

V gene TRBV7-9 combines with J gene TRBJ1-4; no reliable D call. The germline V gene encodes CDR1 SEHNR and CDR2 FQNEAQ (reference sequence). Between the trimmed V and J ends, which lost 1 base and 8 bases, there was a span of 11 bases. CDR3 length equals 14 residues. The CDR3 is CASSLVLGNEKLFF. The CDR3 nucleotides are TGTGCCAGCAGCTTAGTTCTAGGTAACGAAAAACTGTTTTTT.

The chain combines TRBV14 with TRBJ2-5; 10 nucleotides align to TRBD2. The junction had 5 bases not matched to a gene; V was cut back by 2 bases and J by 2 bases. Germline CDR1 SGHDN, CDR2 FVKESK. The CDR3 is 16 residues long. The CDR3 DNA follows: TGTGCCAGCAGCCAACCACAACTAGCGGGGCAAGAGACCCAGTACTTC. This gives the protein CASSQPQLAGQETQYF.

The chain joins TRBV3-1 (or the pseudogene TRBV3-2) to TRBJ1-2; 7 bases agree with TRBD1. Germline lookup yields CDR1 LGHDT and CDR2 YNNKEL (reference sequence). The CDR3 extends over 15 amino acids. V trimming: 4 bases; J trimming: 6 bases; junction bases outside the gene matches: 11. DNA of the CDR3: TGTGCCAGCAGCCGCAGACAGGGAGGAGGGGATGGCTACACCTTC. Protein: CASSRRQGGGDGYTF.

The chain joins TRBV11-2 to TRBJ1-2; tentative D call: TRBD1 (6 bases). The germline V gene has CDR1 SGHAT and CDR2 FQNNGV. Trimming stripped 5 bases from V and 4 bases from J, with 11 bases between. The CDR3 is 13 amino acids. CDR3 in amino acids: CASSPDRLYGYTF. The DNA of the CDR3 is TGTGCCAGCAGCCCCGACAGGCTCTATGGCTACACCTTC.

This clone came up once. This chain links TRBV2 with TRBJ2-3, with D perhaps matching TRBD1 (5 bases). V was cut by 6 bases and J by 2 bases, with 6 bases left in between. This CDR3 contains 12 residues. Germline V lookup: CDR1 SNHLY, CDR2 FYNNEI. The CDR3 here is CASRGDTDTQYF. The CDR3 DNA is TGTGCCAGCAGAGGGGACACAGATACGCAGTATTTT.

The gene calls are TRBV19 and TRBJ1-5; the D is unclear. V lost 5 bases, J lost 5 bases, and 13 bases lay in between. CDR3 length: 14 amino acids. Germline V gene data show CDR1 as LNHDA and CDR2 as SQIVND (reference sequence). The CDR3: CASSSLGEHQPQHF. In DNA, the CDR3 is TGTGCCAGTAGTTCCTTAGGAGAGCATCAGCCCCAGCATTTT.

This clone was seen a single time. V usage is TRBV27 and J usage is TRBJ1-2, with TRBD1 matching over 10 bases. Germline CDR1 and CDR2: MNHEY and SMNVEV (reference sequence). The CDR3 consists of 15 residues. V lost 5 bases and J lost 4; bases outside the gene matches: 7. This chain's CDR3 is CASSPQDRGTYGYTF. The CDR3 nucleotides read TGTGCCAGCAGTCCTCAGGACAGGGGGACCTATGGCTACACCTTC.

This chain joins TRBV14 and TRBJ2-2; TRBD1 matches at 7 bases. V gave up 4 bases and J gave up 2 bases; unmatched junction bases: 7. CDR3 length: 16 residues. Germline V gives CDR1 SGHDN, CDR2 FVKESK. In DNA form, the CDR3 reads TGTGCCAGCAGCCTATTGACAGGGTTCAACACCGGGGAGCTGTTTTTT. Translated: CASSLLTGFNTGELFF.

This clone has more than one count but fewer than ten. The rearrangement uses TRBV30 and TRBJ2-3, with 10 bases that match TRBD2. With V trimmed by 2 bases and J by 4 bases, 0 bases remained unmatched. Germline loops: CDR1 GTSNPN, CDR2 SVGIG (reference sequence). This CDR3 contains 13 residues. CDR3 sequence: CAWSSGGADTQYF. The CDR3 DNA is TGTGCCTGGAGTAGCGGGGGGGCAGATACGCAGTATTTT. The full variable domain, in which reference TRBV30 and TRBJ2-3 provide the parts outside the CDR3, is SQTIHQWPATLVQPVGSPLSLECTVEGTSNPNLYWYRQAAGRGLQLLFYSVGIGQISSEVPQNLSASRPQDRQFILSSKKLLLSDSGFYLCAWSSGGADTQYFGPGTRLTVL.